The clone carrying this T cell receptor beta chain was counted at least ten times. Described time point: patch test 1, 2 weeks after DPC sensitization. Regarding treatment: therapeutic diphenylcyclopropenone sensitization with weekly scalp DPC. TCRdb reanalysed the RACE reads using MiXCR and keeps one entry per CDR3 protein. This table has approximately 350,000 distinct CDR3 sequences, around 7% appearing once. V lost 5 bases and J lost 8; bases outside the gene matches: 9. Germline CDR1 is MDHEN and CDR2 is SYDVKM. The CDR3 contains 15 residues. This specimen comes from a study of human T cells and chemical hapten exposure.

The receptor comes from a woman between 18 and 30 years old with alopecia areata. Some clones in this sample may be carry-over from other donors' samples. The chain is built from TRBV28 and TRBJ1-4, with 9 bases fitting TRBD1. Source: whole blood, taken in connection with sensitization to the hapten diphenylcyclopropenone (DPC). The CDR3 protein is CASSTAGTGREKLFF. CDR3 nucleotides: TGTGCCAGCAGTACAGCCGGGACAGGGAGAGAAAAACTGTTTTTT.